This TCR beta chain emerged from a study of blood T cell repertoires in COVID-19. Profiling relied on immunoSEQ multiplex PCR, and the TCRdb table lists in-frame clones only, not all of them. The table records about 300,000 clones, around 88% of them present only once. V lost 2 bases and J 0 bases, leaving 12 bases between the germline ends. This CDR3 has 16 amino acids. This sequence originates from a woman in her twenties or thirties with COVID-19, enrolled during active disease. Sample: peripheral blood. The V gene is TRBV5-7, the J gene TRBJ1-5; D is ambiguous. TRBV5-7 is sorted into the ORF group, with uncertain function. The CDR3 sequence is CASSLGRRYSNQPQHF. The CDR3 DNA is TGTGCCAGCAGCTTAGGCAGGAGGTATAGCAATCAGCCCCAGCATTTT.